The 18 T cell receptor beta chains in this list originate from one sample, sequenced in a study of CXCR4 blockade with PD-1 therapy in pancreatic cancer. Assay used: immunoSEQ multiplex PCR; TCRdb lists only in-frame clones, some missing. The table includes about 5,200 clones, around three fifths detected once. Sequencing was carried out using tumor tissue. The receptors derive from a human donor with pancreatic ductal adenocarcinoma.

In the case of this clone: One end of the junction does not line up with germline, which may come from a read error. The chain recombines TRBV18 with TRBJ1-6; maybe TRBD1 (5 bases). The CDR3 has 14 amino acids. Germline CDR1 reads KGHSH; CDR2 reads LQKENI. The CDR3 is CASSLSRANSPLYF. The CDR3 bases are TGTGCCAGCTCACTAAGCAGGGCAAATTCACCCCTCTACTTT.

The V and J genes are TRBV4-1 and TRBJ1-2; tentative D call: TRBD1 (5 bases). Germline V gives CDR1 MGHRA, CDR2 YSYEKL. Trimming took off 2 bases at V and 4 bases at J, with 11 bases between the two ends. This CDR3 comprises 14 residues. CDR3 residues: CASSQTAGVYGYTF. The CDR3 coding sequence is TGCGCCAGCAGCCAAACTGCGGGGGTCTATGGCTACACCTTC.

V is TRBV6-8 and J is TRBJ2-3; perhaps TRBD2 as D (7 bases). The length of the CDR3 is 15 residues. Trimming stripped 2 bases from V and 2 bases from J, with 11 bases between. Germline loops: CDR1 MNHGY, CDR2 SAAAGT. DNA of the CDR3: TGTGCCAGCAGTTACGTGCGGGGGCTCACAGATACGCAGTATTTT. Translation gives CASSYVRGLTDTQYF.

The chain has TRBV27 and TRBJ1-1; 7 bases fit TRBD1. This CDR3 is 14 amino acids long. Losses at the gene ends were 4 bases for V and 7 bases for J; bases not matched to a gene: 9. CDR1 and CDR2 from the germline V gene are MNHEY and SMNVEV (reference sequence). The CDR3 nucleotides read TGTGCCAGCAGTTCCCCGACAGGGCCATTTGAAGCTTTCTTT. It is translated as CASSSPTGPFEAFF.

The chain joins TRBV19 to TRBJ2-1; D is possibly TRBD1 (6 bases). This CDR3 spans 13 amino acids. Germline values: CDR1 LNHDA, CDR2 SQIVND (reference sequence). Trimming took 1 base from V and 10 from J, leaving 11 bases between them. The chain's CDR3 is CASSIVGGFEQFF. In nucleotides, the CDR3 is TGTGCCAGTAGTATAGTAGGGGGTTTCGAGCAGTTCTTC.

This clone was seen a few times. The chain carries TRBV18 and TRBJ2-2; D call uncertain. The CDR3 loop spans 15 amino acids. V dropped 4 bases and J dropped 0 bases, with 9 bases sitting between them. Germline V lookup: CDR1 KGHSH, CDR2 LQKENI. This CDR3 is CASSRGQPNTGELFF. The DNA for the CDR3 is TGTGCCAGCTCACGTGGGCAGCCGAACACCGGGGAGCTGTTTTTT.

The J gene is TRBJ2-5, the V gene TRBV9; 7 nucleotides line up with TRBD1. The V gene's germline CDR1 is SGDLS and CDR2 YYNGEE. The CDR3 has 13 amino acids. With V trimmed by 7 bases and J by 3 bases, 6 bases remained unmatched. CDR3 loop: CASEGTAEETQYF. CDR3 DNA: TGTGCCAGCGAGGGGACAGCTGAAGAGACCCAGTACTTC. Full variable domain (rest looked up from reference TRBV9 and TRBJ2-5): DSGVTQTPKHLITATGQRVTLRCSPRSGDLSVYWYQQSLDQGLQFLIQYYNGEERAKGNILERFSAQQFPDLHSELNLSSLELGDSALYFCASEGTAEETQYFGPGTRLLVL.

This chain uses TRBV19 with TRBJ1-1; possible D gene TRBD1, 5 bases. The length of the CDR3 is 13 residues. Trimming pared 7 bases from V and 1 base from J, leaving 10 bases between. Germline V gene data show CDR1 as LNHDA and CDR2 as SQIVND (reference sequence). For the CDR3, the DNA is TGTGCCAGTAACCCGACAGAGAACACTGAAGCTTTCTTT. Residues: CASNPTENTEAFF.

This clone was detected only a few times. CDR3 protein: CASSSIAGEWTGLMYNEQFF. The DNA of the CDR3 is TGTGCCAGCAGTTCTATAGCGGGAGAATGGACGGGGCTGATGTACAATGAGCAGTTCTTC. The chain recombines TRBV6-8 with TRBJ2-1; TRBD2 aligns across 9 bases. CDR3 length: 20 residues. Germline assignment: CDR1 MNHGY and CDR2 SAAAGT. The J segment lost 4 bases and the V segment lost 4 bases, leaving 20 bases of the junction unmatched.

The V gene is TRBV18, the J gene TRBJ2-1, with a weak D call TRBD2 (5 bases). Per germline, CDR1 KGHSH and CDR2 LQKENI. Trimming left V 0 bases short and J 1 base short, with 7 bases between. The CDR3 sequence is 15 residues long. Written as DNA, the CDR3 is TGTGCCAGCTCACCACCGGGAGTTTCCTACAATGAGCAGTTCTTC. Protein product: CASSPPGVSYNEQFF.

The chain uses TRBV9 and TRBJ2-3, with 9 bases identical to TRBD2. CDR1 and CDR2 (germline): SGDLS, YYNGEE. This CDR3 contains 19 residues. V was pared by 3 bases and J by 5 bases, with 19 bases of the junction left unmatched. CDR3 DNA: TGTGCCAGCAGCGGACACCCTACGGGGAGCGGGGGGCGTATAGATACGCAGTATTTT. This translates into CASSGHPTGSGGRIDTQYF.

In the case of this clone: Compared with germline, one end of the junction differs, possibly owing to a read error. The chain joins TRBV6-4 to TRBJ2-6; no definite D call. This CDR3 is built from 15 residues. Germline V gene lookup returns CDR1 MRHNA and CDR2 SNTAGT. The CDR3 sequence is CASSYSESGANVLTF. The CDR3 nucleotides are TGTGCCAGCAGTTACTCGGAATCTGGGGCCAACGTCCTGACTTTC.

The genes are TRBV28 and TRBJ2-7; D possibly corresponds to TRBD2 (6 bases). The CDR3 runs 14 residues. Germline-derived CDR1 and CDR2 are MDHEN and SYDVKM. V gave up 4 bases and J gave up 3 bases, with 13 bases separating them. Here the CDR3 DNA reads TGTGCCAGCAGTTCGCCTAGCGTCGTCTACGAGCAGTACTTC. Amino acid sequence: CASSSPSVVYEQYF.

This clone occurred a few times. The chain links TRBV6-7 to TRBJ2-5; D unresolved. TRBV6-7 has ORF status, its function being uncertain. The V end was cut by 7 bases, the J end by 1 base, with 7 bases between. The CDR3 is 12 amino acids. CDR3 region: CASTQFQETQYF. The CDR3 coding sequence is TGTGCCAGCACTCAATTCCAAGAGACCCAGTACTTC.

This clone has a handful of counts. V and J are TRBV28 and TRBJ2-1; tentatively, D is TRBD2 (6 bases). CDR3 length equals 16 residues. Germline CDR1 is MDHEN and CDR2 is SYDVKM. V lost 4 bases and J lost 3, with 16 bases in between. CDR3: CASSSRLVVYYNEQFF. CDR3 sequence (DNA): TGTGCCAGCAGTTCCAGACTAGTAGTGTACTACAATGAGCAGTTCTTC.

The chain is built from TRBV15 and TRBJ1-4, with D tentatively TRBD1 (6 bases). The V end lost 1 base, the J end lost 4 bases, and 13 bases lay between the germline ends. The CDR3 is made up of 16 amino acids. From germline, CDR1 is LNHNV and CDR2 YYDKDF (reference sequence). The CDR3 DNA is TGTGCCACCAGCAGAGGGACAGAGAGGTTTAATGAAAAACTGTTTTTT. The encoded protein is CATSRGTERFNEKLFF.

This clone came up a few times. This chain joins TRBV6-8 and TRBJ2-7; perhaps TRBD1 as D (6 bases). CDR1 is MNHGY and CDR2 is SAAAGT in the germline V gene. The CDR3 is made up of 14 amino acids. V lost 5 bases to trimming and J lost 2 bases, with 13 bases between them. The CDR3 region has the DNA TGTGCCAGCAGTGAGCAGGGGTCCACCTACGAGCAGTACTTC. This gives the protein CASSEQGSTYEQYF.

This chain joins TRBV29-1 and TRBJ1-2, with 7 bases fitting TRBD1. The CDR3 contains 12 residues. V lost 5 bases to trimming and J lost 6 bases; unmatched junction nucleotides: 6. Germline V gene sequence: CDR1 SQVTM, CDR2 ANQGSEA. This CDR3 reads CSVPTGAHGYTF. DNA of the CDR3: TGCAGCGTTCCCACAGGGGCCCATGGCTACACCTTC.